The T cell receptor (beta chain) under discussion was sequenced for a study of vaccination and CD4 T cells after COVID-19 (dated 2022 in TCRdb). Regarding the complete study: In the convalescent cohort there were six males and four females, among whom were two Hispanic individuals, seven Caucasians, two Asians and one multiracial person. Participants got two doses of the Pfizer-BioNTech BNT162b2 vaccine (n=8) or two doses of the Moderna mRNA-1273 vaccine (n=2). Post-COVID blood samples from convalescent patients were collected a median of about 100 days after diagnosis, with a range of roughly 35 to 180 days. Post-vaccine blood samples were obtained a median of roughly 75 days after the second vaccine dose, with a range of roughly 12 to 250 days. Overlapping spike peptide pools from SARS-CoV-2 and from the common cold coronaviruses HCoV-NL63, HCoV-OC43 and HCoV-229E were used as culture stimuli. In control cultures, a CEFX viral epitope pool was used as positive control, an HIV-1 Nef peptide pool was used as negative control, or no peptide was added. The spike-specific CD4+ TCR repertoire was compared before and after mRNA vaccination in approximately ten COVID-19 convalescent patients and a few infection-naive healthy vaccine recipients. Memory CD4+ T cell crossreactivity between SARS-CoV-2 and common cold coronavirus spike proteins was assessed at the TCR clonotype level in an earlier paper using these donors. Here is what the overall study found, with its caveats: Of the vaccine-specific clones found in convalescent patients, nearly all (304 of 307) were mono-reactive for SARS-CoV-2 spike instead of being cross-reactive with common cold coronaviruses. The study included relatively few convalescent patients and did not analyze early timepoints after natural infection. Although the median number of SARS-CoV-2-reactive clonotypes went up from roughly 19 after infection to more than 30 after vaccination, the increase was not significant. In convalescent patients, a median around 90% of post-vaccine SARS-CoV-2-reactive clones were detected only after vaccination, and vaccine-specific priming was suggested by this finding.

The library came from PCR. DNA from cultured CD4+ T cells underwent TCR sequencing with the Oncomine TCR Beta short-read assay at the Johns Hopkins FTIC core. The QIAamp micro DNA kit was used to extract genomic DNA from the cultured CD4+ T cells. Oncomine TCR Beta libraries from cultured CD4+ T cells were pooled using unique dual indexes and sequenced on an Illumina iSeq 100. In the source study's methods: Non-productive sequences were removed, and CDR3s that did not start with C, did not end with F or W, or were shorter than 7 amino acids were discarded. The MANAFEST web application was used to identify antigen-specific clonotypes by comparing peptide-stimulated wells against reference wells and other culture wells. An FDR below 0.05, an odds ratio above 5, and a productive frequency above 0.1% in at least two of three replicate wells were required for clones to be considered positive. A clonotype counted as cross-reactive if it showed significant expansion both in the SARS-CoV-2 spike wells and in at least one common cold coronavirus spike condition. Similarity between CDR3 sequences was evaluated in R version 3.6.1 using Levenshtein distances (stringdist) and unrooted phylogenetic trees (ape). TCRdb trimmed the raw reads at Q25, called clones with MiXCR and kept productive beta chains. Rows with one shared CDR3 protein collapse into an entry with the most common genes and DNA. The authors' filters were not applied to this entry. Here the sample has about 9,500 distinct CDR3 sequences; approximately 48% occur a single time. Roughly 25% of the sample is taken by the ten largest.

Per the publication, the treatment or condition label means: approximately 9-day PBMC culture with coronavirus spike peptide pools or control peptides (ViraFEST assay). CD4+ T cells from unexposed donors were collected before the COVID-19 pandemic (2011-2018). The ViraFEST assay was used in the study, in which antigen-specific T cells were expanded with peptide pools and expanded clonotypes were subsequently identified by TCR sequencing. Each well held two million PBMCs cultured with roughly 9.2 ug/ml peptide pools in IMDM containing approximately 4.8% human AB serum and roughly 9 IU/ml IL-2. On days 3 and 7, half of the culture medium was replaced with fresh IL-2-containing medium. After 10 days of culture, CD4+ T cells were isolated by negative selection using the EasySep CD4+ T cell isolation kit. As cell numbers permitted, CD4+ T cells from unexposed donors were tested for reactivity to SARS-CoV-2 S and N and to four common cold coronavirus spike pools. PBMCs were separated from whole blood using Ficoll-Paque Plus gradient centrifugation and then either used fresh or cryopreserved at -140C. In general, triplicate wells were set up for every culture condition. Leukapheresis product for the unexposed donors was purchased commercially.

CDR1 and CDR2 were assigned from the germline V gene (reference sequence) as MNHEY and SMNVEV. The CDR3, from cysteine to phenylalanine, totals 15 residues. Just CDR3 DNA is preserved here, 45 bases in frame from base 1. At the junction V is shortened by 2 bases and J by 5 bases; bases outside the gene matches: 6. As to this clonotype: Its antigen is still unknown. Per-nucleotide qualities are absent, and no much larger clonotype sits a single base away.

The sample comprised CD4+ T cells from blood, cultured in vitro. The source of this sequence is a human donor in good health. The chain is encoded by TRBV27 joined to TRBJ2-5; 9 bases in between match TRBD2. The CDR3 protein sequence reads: CASSLAGGRGETQYF. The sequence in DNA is TGTGCCAGCAGTTTAGCGGGGGGGCGAGGGGAGACCCAGTACTTC.